The 9 T cell receptor beta chains presented below share a single source sample, sequenced in a study of cytomegalovirus exposure and HLA in healthy donors (dated by TCRdb to about 2017). The library was built by means of the immunoSEQ multiplex PCR assay. The multiplex PCR relied on a mix of 60 forward primers for TCR Vbeta segments and 13 reverse primers for TCR Jbeta segments. Entries here come from immuneACCESS through TCRdb and include only in-frame sequences with V and J called. Some clones fail to appear in such tables; in the studies checked, an unresolved V gene covers under half of the shortfall, and the cause of the remainder is unknown. Across this sample there are 150,000 or so clones, with about four fifths seen only once. The ten biggest clones cover 8.5% of the sample. What was sequenced was PBMCs. The receptors were sampled from a male donor in good health and CMV-seropositive.

The chain is built from TRBV27 and TRBJ2-7, with D possibly matching TRBD1 (7 bases). V was clipped by 5 bases and J by 4 bases, with 18 bases between them. The CDR3 contains 15 residues. CDR1 is MNHEY, CDR2 SMNVEV, per germline (reference sequence). The CDR3 spells CASSTRGGGGYEQYF. In nucleotides, the CDR3 is TGTGCCAGCAGTACTCGAGGAGGGGGCGGGTACGAGCAGTACTTC.

This chain connects TRBV6-5 to TRBJ2-7; 10 bases map to TRBD1. Trimming took 6 bases from V and 4 from J; bases not matched to a gene: 9. CDR1 is MNHEY and CDR2 is SVGAGI in the germline V gene. The CDR3 has 15 amino acids. The CDR3 nucleotides read TGTGCCAGCAGCTCTAGGACAGGGGGAAATTACGAGCAGTACTTC. Translated, it gives CASSSRTGGNYEQYF.

This clone was counted only a few times. The CDR3 nucleotides are TGTGCCAGCAGCCCGACTAGACATACGCAGTATTTT. It translates to CASSPTRHTQYF. The chain couples TRBV28 to TRBJ2-3, with TRBD2 as a possible D gene (6 bases). CDR1 and CDR2 (germline): MDHEN, SYDVKM. V was cut by 6 bases and J by 7 bases, with 11 bases left in between. The CDR3 loop spans 12 amino acids.

The chain employs TRBV6-5 and TRBJ1-1, with 8 bases lining up with TRBD1. The V segment lost 0 bases and the J segment 0 bases; nucleotides outside the gene matches: 3. The CDR3 extends over 16 amino acids. Germline V gene lookup returns CDR1 MNHEY and CDR2 SVGAGI. For the CDR3, the DNA is TGTGCCAGCAGTTACTCGGCCAGGGGGCTGAACACTGAAGCTTTCTTT. Translation gives CASSYSARGLNTEAFF.

This clone has a handful of counts. The chain recombines TRBV19 with TRBJ1-1; tentatively, D is TRBD1 (5 bases). From germline, CDR1 is LNHDA and CDR2 SQIVND (reference sequence). V lost 6 bases and J 4 bases, leaving 18 bases between the germline ends. This CDR3 spans 15 amino acids. The CDR3 reads CASSPPSGGGTEAFF. The CDR3 DNA follows: TGTGCCAGTAGCCCCCCGTCCGGCGGGGGCACTGAAGCTTTCTTT.

CDR3 sequence: CASPGQNYGYTF. The CDR3 bases are TGTGCCAGCCCCGGACAGAACTATGGCTACACCTTC. The rearrangement joins TRBV6-1 to TRBJ1-2; D possibly corresponds to TRBD1 (6 bases). The CDR3 has 12 residues. In germline, CDR1 is MNHNS, CDR2 SASEGT. V lost 8 bases and J 2 bases, leaving 9 bases between the germline ends.

The CDR3 region has the DNA TGTGCCAGCAGCTCTAAGCGGGAAGGATACTCCTACAATGAGCAGTTCTTC. Translation: CASSSKREGYSYNEQFF. The chain joins TRBV7-8 to TRBJ2-1; 7 positions agree with TRBD2. The trim removed 4 bases at V and 0 bases at J, leaving 9 bases unmatched. The CDR3 covers 17 residues. Germline V lookup: CDR1 SGHVS, CDR2 FQNEAQ.

About this clone itself: This CDR3 is also generated by other DNA sequences in the sample. The V gene is TRBV19, the J gene TRBJ2-7, with 8 bases identical to TRBD1. The CDR3 sequence is 13 residues long. The junction had 1 base not matched to a gene; V was cut back by 4 bases and J by 2 bases. CDR1 is LNHDA and CDR2 is SQIVND in the germline V gene (reference sequence). In DNA, the CDR3 is TGTGCCAGTAGTAAGGGACAGGCCTACGAGCAGTACTTC. As protein: CASSKGQAYEQYF.

The rearrangement links TRBV30 to TRBJ1-2, with D tentatively TRBD1 (6 bases). Germline lookup yields CDR1 GTSNPN and CDR2 SVGIG (reference sequence). V was pared by 4 bases and J by 2 bases, with 20 bases between. The CDR3 has 16 amino acids. The CDR3 protein is CAWKSRGRGINYGYTF. The CDR3 nucleotides read TGTGCCTGGAAAAGCAGGGGCCGCGGTATAAACTATGGCTACACCTTC.